Detailed here is one T cell receptor (beta chain). The data were taken from a study of blood T cell repertoires in COVID-19. At the level of the study: Samples taken during acute and convalescent COVID-19 were collected in the United States, Italy and Spain. T cells, B-cell-depleted T cells, or PBMCs supplied cDNA or gDNA.

Ages ranged from roughly 18 to 100 years, with residence in 24 US areas. Cohorts were assigned according to the clinical history that participants reported. The germline CDR1 and CDR2 sequences are SNHLY and FYNNEI. V lost 7 bases, J lost 13 bases, and 17 bases lay in between. The CDR3 has 13 amino acids. The repertoire was sequenced with immunoSEQ multiplex PCR; TCRdb's copy has only in-frame clones and lacks some. In the table there are about 400,000 clones, over 75% of which are singletons. The chain couples TRBV2 to TRBJ1-6; no firm D call. Material: PBMCs or T cells enriched from blood (not recorded which). This receptor was obtained from a woman aged 40 to 50 with acute COVID-19. CDR3 amino acids: CASTILRASPLHF. The CDR3 nucleotides are TGTGCCAGCACAATTTTGCGGGCATCGCCCCTCCACTTT.